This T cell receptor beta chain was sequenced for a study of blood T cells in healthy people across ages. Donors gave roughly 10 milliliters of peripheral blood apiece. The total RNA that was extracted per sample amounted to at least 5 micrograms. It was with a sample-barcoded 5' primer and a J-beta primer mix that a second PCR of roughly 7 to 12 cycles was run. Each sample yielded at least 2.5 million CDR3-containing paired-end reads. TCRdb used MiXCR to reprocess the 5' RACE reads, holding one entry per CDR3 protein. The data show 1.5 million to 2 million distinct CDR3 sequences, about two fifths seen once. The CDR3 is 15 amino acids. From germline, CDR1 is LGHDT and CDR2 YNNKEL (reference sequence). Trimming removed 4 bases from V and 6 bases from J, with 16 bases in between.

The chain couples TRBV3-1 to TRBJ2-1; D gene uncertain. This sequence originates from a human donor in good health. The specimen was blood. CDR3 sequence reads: CASSPIYSPSNEQFF. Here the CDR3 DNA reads TGTGCCAGCAGCCCGATATATTCCCCTTCCAATGAGCAGTTCTTC.